Shown below are 8 T cell receptor beta chains from a single sample sequenced in a study of response to subunit inactivated influenza vaccine. In TCRdb, the RT-PCR reads were re-called with MiXCR into one record per CDR3 protein. The sample records about 540,000 distinct CDR3 sequences, 20% to 25% being singletons. This same sample was also taken into another study, of T cells expressing NK-cell markers. As reported in that work: The TCR beta cDNA came from 5'RACE template switching with UMIs.

Sequences were derived from CD4+ T cells sorted from PBMCs, sampled approximately 13 days after vaccination. These receptors originate from a man aged 50 to 59 who received an inactivated influenza vaccine.

This clonotype has a single count. CDR3 coding DNA: TGCAGCGTTGATGGCGGGGGGGATAATACGCAGTATTTT. It yields the protein CSVDGGGDNTQYF. The chain has TRBV29-1 and TRBJ2-3; 9 bases line up with TRBD2. V dropped 3 bases and J dropped 7; count of bases not matched to a gene: 5. The CDR3 is 13 residues long. Per the germline V gene, CDR1 is SQVTM and CDR2 is ANQGSEA.

This clonotype showed up just a few times. V gene TRBV4-1 combines with J gene TRBJ1-2, with D unclear. CDR1 and CDR2 (germline): MGHRA, YSYEKL. This CDR3 is built from 15 residues. V was pared by 4 bases and J by 8 bases, with 20 bases between. The CDR3 loop reads CASSPRHIEPRGYTF. CDR3 DNA: TGCGCCAGCAGCCCGCGACACATCGAACCCCGCGGCTACACCTTC.

V is TRBV3-1 and J is TRBJ2-1, with 10 bases aligning to TRBD2. J gave up 10 bases and V 7 bases, and 7 bases lay outside the gene matches. The CDR3 is 13 residues long. CDR1 is LGHDT, CDR2 YNNKEL, per germline (reference sequence). The CDR3 region is CASKRGGSKEQFF. CDR3 coding DNA: TGTGCCAGCAAGCGGGGGGGTTCTAAGGAGCAGTTCTTC.

This clonotype was found a few times. CDR3 DNA sequence: TGTGCCAGCTCACCTTTGGTTGTAGGCGAGCAGTACTTC. It codes for CASSPLVVGEQYF. V gene TRBV18 combines with J gene TRBJ2-7; D not resolved. The germline V and J ends were trimmed by 3 bases and 6 bases, with 12 bases remaining between them. The germline V gene has CDR1 KGHSH and CDR2 LQKENI. CDR3 length: 13 residues.

J is TRBJ2-7 and V is TRBV7-2; D gene unclear. V lost 3 bases and J 0 bases, leaving 12 bases between the germline ends. CDR1 and CDR2 (germline): SGHTA, FQGNSA. The CDR3 is made up of 15 amino acids. This CDR3 is CASSFQPSTSYEQYF. The CDR3 coding sequence is TGTGCCAGCAGCTTCCAACCCTCGACCTCCTACGAGCAGTACTTC.

This clonotype was detected only a few times. The chain links TRBV6-2 or TRBV6-3 to TRBJ2-1, with TRBD2 matching over 12 bases. CDR3 size: 16 residues. Germline V gene sequence: CDR1 MNHEY, CDR2 SVGEGT. Trimming removed 6 bases from V and 4 bases from J; junction bases left unmatched: 7. This CDR3 reads CASSPGLAGRYNEQFF. The CDR3 coding sequence is TGTGCCAGCAGCCCTGGACTAGCGGGGCGGTACAATGAGCAGTTCTTC.

This clonotype occurred a few times. The gene calls are TRBV4-3 and TRBJ2-1; D not certain. Germline CDR1 and CDR2: LGHNA and YSLEER. The CDR3 is 17 amino acids. Trimming took off 0 bases at V and 0 bases at J, with 12 bases between the two ends. Written as DNA, the CDR3 is TGCGCCAGCAGCCAAGAAGTCCACCAGAGCTCCTACAATGAGCAGTTCTTC. Protein product: CASSQEVHQSSYNEQFF.

The chain employs TRBV2 and TRBJ2-1, with 8 positions matching TRBD1. The CDR3 runs 15 residues. CDR1 SNHLY and CDR2 FYNNEI come from the germline V gene. V shed 6 bases and J 7 bases; nucleotides not matched to a gene: 11. The CDR3 is CASRKPGGAENEQFF. The CDR3 DNA follows: TGTGCCAGCAGGAAACCAGGGGGCGCAGAAAATGAGCAGTTCTTC.